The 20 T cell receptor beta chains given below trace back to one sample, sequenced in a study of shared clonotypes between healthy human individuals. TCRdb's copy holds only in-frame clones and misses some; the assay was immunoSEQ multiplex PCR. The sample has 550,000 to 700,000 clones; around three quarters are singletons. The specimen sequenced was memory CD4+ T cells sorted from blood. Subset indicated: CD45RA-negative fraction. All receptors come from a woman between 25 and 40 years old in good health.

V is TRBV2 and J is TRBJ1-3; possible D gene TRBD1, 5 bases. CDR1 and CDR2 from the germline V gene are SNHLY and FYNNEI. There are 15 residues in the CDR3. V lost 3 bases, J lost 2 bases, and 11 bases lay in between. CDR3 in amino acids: CASSDETVAGNTIYF. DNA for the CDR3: TGTGCCAGCAGTGACGAGACAGTGGCTGGAAACACCATATATTTT.

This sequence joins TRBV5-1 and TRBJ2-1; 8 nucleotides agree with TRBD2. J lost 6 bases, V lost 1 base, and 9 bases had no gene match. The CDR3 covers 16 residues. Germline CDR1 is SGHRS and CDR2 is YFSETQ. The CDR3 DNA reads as TGCGCCAGCAGCTTGAACCCGGGACTAGGTATCAATGAGCAGTTCTTC. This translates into CASSLNPGLGINEQFF.

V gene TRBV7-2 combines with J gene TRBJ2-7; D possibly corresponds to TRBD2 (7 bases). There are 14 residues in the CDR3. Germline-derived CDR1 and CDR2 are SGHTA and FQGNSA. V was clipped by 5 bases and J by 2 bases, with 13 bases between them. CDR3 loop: CASSPPGGPYEQYF. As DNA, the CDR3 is TGTGCCAGCAGCCCCCCGGGGGGCCCCTACGAGCAGTACTTC.

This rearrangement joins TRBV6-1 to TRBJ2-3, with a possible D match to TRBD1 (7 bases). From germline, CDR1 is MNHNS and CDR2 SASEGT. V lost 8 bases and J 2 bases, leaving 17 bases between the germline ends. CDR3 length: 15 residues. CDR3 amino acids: CASQGGARNTDTQYF. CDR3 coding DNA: TGTGCCAGCCAGGGGGGTGCGCGGAACACAGATACGCAGTATTTT.

The CDR3 bases are TGTGCCAGCAGCTTGGCCACAGGGCACGAGCAGTACTTC. It yields the protein CASSLATGHEQYF. This chain connects TRBV5-6 to TRBJ2-7; possibly TRBD1 for D (6 bases). Trimming removed 0 bases at V and 5 bases at J, with 9 bases between. The CDR3 contains 13 residues. CDR1 is SGHDT, CDR2 YYEEEE, per germline.

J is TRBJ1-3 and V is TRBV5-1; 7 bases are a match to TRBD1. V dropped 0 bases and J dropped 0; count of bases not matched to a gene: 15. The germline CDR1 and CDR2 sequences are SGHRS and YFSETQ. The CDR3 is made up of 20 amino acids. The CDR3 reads CASSLVTRTGQIGSGNTIYF. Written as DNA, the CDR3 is TGCGCCAGCAGCTTGGTAACCCGGACAGGCCAAATAGGCTCTGGAAACACCATATATTTT.

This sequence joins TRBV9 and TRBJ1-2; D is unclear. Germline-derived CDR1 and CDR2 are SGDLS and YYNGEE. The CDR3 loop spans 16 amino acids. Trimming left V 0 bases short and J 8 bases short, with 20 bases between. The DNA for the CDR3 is TGTGCCAGCAGCGTAGAAATCCTGGCCGGGTCCGGAGGCTACACCTTC. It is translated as CASSVEILAGSGGYTF.

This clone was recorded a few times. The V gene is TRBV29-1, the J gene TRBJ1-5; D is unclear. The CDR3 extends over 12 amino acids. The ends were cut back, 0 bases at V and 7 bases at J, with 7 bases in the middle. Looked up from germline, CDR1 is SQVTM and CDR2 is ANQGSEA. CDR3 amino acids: CSVEDHGQPQHF. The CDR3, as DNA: TGCAGCGTTGAAGATCACGGCCAGCCCCAGCATTTT.

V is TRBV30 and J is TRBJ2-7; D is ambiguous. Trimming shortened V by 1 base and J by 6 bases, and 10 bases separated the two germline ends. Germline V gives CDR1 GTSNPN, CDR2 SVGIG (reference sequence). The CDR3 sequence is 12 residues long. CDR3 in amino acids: CAWSAQYPEQYF. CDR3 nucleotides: TGTGCCTGGAGTGCCCAATATCCCGAGCAGTACTTC.

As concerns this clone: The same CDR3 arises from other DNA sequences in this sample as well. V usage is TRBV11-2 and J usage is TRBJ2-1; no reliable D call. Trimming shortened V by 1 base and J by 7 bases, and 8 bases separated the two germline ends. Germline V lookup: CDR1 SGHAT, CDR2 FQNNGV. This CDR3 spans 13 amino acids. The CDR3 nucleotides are TGTGCCAGCAGCTTAGGACTTTCAAATGAGCAGTTCTTC. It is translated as CASSLGLSNEQFF.

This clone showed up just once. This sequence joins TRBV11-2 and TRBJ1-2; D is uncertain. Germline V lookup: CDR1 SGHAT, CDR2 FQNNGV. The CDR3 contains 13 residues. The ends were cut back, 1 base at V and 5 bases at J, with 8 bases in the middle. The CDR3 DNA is TGTGCCAGCAGCTTAGGACATCTTTATGGCTACACCTTC. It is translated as CASSLGHLYGYTF.

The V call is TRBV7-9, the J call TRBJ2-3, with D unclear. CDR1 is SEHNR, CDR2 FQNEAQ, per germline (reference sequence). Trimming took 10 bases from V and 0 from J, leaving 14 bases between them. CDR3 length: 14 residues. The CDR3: CATIGWQSTDTQYF. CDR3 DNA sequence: TGTGCCACCATAGGCTGGCAGAGCACAGATACGCAGTATTTT.

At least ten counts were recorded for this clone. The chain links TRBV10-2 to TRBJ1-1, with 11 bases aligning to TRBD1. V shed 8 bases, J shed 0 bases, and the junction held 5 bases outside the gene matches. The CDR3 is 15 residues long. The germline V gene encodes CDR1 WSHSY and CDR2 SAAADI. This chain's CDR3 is CASRDRGYLNTEAFF. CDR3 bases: TGCGCCAGCCGGGACAGGGGGTATCTGAACACTGAAGCTTTCTTT.

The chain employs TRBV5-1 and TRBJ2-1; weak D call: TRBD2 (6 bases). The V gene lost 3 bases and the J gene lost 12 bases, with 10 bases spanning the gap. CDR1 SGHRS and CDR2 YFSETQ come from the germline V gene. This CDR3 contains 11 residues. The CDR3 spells CASSSGEAQFF. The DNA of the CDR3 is TGCGCCAGCAGCTCGGGGGAGGCGCAGTTCTTC.

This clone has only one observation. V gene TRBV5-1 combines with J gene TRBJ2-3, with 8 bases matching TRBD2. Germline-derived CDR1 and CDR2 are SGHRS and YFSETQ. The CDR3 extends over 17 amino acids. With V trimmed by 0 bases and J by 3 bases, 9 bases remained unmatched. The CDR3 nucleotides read TGCGCCAGCAGCTTGGGGGGCGGGAGGACTGTTACAGATACGCAGTATTTT. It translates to CASSLGGGRTVTDTQYF.

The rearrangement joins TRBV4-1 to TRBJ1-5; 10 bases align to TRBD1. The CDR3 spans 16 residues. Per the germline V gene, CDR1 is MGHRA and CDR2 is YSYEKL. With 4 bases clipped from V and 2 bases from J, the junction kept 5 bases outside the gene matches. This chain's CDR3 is CASSLAGTGGNQPQHF. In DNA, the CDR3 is TGCGCCAGCAGCCTAGCCGGGACAGGGGGCAATCAGCCCCAGCATTTT.

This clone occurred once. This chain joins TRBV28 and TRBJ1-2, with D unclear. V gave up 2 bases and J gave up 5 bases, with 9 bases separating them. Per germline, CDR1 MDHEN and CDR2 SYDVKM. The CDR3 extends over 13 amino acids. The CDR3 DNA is TGTGCCAGCAGTTTACGCAGGATTTATGGCTACACCTTC. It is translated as CASSLRRIYGYTF.

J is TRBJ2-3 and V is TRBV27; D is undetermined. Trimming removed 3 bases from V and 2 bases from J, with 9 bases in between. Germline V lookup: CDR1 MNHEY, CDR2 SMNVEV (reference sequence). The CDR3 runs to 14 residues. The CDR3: CASSFLTYTDTQYF. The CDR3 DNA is TGTGCCAGCAGTTTTCTTACCTACACAGATACGCAGTATTTT.

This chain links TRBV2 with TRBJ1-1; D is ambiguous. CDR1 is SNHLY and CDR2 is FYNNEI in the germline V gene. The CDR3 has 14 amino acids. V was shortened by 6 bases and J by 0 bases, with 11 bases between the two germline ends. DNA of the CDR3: TGTGCCAGCAGCCCCCGAGTGTTGAACACTGAAGCTTTCTTT. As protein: CASSPRVLNTEAFF.

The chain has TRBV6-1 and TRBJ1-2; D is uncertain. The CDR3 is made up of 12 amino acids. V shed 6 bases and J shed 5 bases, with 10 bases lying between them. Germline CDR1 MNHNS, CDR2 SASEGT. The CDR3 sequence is CASSRVSYGYTF. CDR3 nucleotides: TGTGCCAGCAGCCGAGTATCTTATGGCTACACCTTC.